These T cell receptor beta chains were read from a single sample in a study of T cell repertoires in cytomegalovirus infection. TCRdb recomputed calls from the reads with MiXCR, one row per CDR3 protein. The data contain 60,000 to 75,000 distinct CDR3 sequences, more than 3% of them singletons. Sample: PBMCs. Source of these receptors: a human donor in good health (CMV status not recorded). Some clones in this sample may be carry-over from other donors' samples. CDR3s include the opening cysteine and the closing phenylalanine or tryptophan. A D gene is named only where the DNA matches it firmly. Only some rows state a clone size, as once, few, many or a class for expanded clones.

TRBJ1-5	TRBV19	many	NA	CASSILWGDQPQHF	TGTGCCAGTAGTATATTGTGGGGAGATCAGCCCCAGCATTTT
TRBJ2-3	TRBV7-2	few	NA	CASSSGLGTQYF	TGTGCCAGCAGCTCGGGACTTGGTACGCAGTATTTT
TRBJ2-2	TRBV7-8	many	TRBD1	CASSSRQGQSNTGELFF	TGTGCCAGCAGCAGCCGACAGGGTCAATCGAACACCGGGGAGCTGTTTTTT
TRBJ2-1	TRBV5-1	many	NA	CASSLQVNNEQFF	TGCGCCAGCAGCCTACAGGTGAACAATGAGCAGTTCTTC
TRBJ1-1	TRBV10-3	NA	NA	CAISGVGEAFF	TGTGCCATCAGCGGGGTGGGTGAAGCTTTCTTT
TRBJ1-5	TRBV3-1	many	NA	CASSDGKSQHF	TGTGCCAGCAGCGATGGGAAGTCCCAGCATTTT
TRBJ2-2	TRBV15	NA	TRBD2	CATSRGGRPVTGELFF	TGTGCCACCAGTCGGGGGGGGCGCCCAGTCACCGGGGAGCTGTTTTTT
TRBJ2-7	TRBV6-5	many	NA	CASRYRVSYEQYF	TGTGCCAGCAGGTACAGGGTCTCCTACGAGCAGTACTTC
TRBJ2-1	TRBV11-3	many	NA	CASSLYREGNEQFF	TGTGCCAGCAGCCTATATAGAGAAGGCAATGAGCAGTTCTTC
TRBJ2-5	TRBV12-3/TRBV12-4	many	TRBD2	CASSATLAGQETQYF	TGTGCCAGCAGTGCAACACTAGCGGGGCAAGAGACCCAGTACTTC
TRBJ1-2	TRBV11-2	many	TRBD1	CASSWGQGAVYGYTF	TGTGCCAGCAGCTGGGGACAGGGGGCGGTGTATGGCTACACCTTC
TRBJ1-2	TRBV7-3	many	NA	CASSLGRGVVYGYTF	TGTGCCAGCAGCTTAGGTCGGGGAGTGGTCTATGGCTACACCTTC
TRBJ1-4	TRBV7-2	many	NA	CASSLVAGFNEKLFF	TGTGCCAGCAGCTTAGTAGCGGGTTTTAATGAAAAACTGTTTTTT
TRBJ1-2	TRBV6-2/TRBV6-3	many	NA	CASSGPDRSYGYTF	TGTGCCAGCAGTGGGCCGGACCGGAGCTATGGCTACACCTTC
TRBJ2-1	TRBV7-2	many	NA	CASSQTGHEQFF	TGTGCCAGCAGCCAAACTGGGCATGAGCAGTTCTTC
TRBJ2-1	TRBV7-2	many	NA	CASSLGRRREQFF	TGTGCCAGCAGCTTAGGGCGGCGTCGTGAGCAGTTCTTC
TRBJ2-7	TRBV6-2/TRBV6-3	many	TRBD2	CASSETSGRSGQYF	TGTGCCAGCAGTGAGACTAGCGGGAGGAGCGGGCAGTACTTC
TRBJ1-1	TRBV19	many	NA	CATKGHKGLRGTEAFF	TGTGCCACAAAGGGACACAAGGGCTTGAGAGGAACTGAAGCTTTCTTT
TRBJ2-1	TRBV6-1	many	TRBD2	CASSGKRGGYNEQFF	TGTGCCAGCAGTGGGAAGCGGGGGGGTTACAATGAGCAGTTCTTC
TRBJ1-1	TRBV19	many	NA	CASSALGVNTEAFF	TGTGCCAGTAGCGCTTTGGGGGTGAACACTGAAGCTTTCTTT
TRBJ2-3	TRBV6-8	many	NA	CASCAGVGVADTQYF	TGTGCCAGCTGTGCCGGGGTTGGAGTCGCAGATACGCAGTATTTT
TRBJ2-7	TRBV10-3	many	NA	CAISESLLSYEQYF	TGTGCCATCAGTGAGTCCCTCCTTTCCTACGAGCAGTACTTC
TRBJ2-3	TRBV6-2/TRBV6-3	many	TRBD1	CASSPGQGTRTDTQYF	TGTGCCAGCAGTCCCGGACAGGGGACCCGAACGGATACGCAGTATTTT
TRBJ2-1	TRBV7-2	NA	NA	CASRDFSYNEQFF	TGTGCCAGCCGGGACTTCTCCTACAATGAGCAGTTCTTC
TRBJ2-6	TRBV7-2	many	NA	CASSLNRAGANVLTF	TGTGCCAGCAGCTTAAACAGGGCGGGGGCCAACGTCCTGACTTTC
TRBJ2-5	TRBV12-3/TRBV12-4	many	NA	CASSFWGGETQYF	TGTGCCAGCAGTTTTTGGGGCGGTGAGACCCAGTACTTC
TRBJ1-1	TRBV15	many	TRBD1	CATRQGTKNTEAFF	TGTGCCACCAGACAGGGGACAAAGAACACTGAAGCTTTCTTT
TRBJ2-4	TRBV7-2	many	NA	CASSVQRTGRDIQYF	TGTGCCAGCAGCGTTCAACGGACAGGGAGGGACATTCAGTACTTC
TRBJ2-5	TRBV7-8	many	NA	CASSVSGPETQYF	TGTGCCAGCAGCGTCAGTGGCCCGGAGACCCAGTACTTC
TRBJ1-1	TRBV7-8	many	NA	CASSSGRRNTEAFF	TGTGCCAGCAGCTCGGGTCGACGGAACACTGAAGCTTTCTTT
TRBJ2-2	TRBV6-5	many	TRBD1	CASSSFRGYDTGELFF	TGTGCCAGCAGTTCCTTCAGGGGGTACGACACCGGGGAGCTGTTTTTT
TRBJ2-7	TRBV12-3/TRBV12-4	many	NA	CASSPSGLSSYEQYF	TGTGCCAGCAGCCCTTCGGGCTTGAGCTCCTACGAGCAGTACTTC
TRBJ2-1	TRBV7-2	many	TRBD1	CASSLGQAPNNEQFF	TGTGCCAGCAGCTTGGGACAGGCCCCTAACAATGAGCAGTTCTTC
TRBJ2-7	TRBV4-1	many	NA	CASSPFPSSYEQYF	TGCGCCAGCAGCCCATTCCCATCGTCCTACGAGCAGTACTTC
TRBJ2-3	TRBV12-3/TRBV12-4	many	NA	CASSSTPRRVADTQYF	TGTGCCAGCAGCTCGACCCCCCGTCGTGTGGCAGATACGCAGTATTTT
TRBJ1-5	TRBV28	many	NA	CASSTSLGGSNQPQHF	TGTGCCAGCAGTACGTCCCTGGGGGGGAGCAATCAGCCCCAGCATTTT
TRBJ1-2	TRBV12-3/TRBV12-4	many	NA	CASSPGPPAFYGYTF	TGTGCCAGCAGTCCGGGCCCTCCCGCCTTCTATGGCTACACCTTC
TRBJ1-2	TRBV7-2	many	NA	CASSLTGSYGGYTF	TGTGCCAGCAGCCTAACAGGGTCCTACGGCGGCTACACCTTC
TRBJ2-5	TRBV7-8	many	NA	CASSLALQSAYQETQYF	TGTGCCAGCAGCTTAGCGCTTCAGAGCGCGTACCAAGAGACCCAGTACTTC
TRBJ1-5	TRBV27	many	TRBD1	CASSRQGSNQPQHF	TGTGCCAGCAGTCGACAGGGAAGCAATCAGCCCCAGCATTTT
TRBJ1-5	TRBV7-3	few	TRBD1	CASSSGQGFQPQHF	TGTGCCAGCAGCTCTGGACAGGGGTTTCAGCCCCAGCATTTT
TRBJ1-1	TRBV7-2	many	TRBD1	CASLQGAGTEAFF	TGTGCCAGCTTACAGGGGGCGGGCACTGAAGCTTTCTTT
TRBJ2-1	TRBV7-2	many	NA	CASSLGPIPDVNEQFF	TGTGCCAGCAGCTTGGGACCCATCCCCGACGTCAATGAGCAGTTCTTC
TRBJ1-2	TRBV28	few	NA	CASRPRNYGYTF	TGTGCCAGCAGACCCCGCAACTATGGCTACACCTTC
TRBJ2-3	TRBV6-2/TRBV6-3	many	TRBD1	CASSYETGGPSTDTQYF	TGTGCCAGCAGTTACGAGACAGGGGGCCCCAGCACAGATACGCAGTATTTT
TRBJ2-5	TRBV7-6	many	NA	CASSTGEGETQYF	TGTGCTAGCAGCACCGGCGAGGGAGAGACCCAGTACTTC
TRBJ1-1	TRBV7-2	many	TRBD1	CASSLAPGGRFEAFF	TGTGCCAGCAGCTTAGCTCCAGGGGGCCGATTTGAAGCTTTCTTT
TRBJ2-7	TRBV7-2	many	TRBD1	CASSYRTGGNYEQYF	TGTGCCAGCAGCTACCGGACAGGGGGCAACTACGAGCAGTACTTC
TRBJ1-5	TRBV28	many	TRBD1	CASKDPGQGGQPQHF	TGTGCCAGCAAAGATCCGGGACAGGGGGGACAGCCCCAGCATTTT
TRBJ2-4	TRBV7-9	many	NA	CASSLGGKQVIQYF	TGTGCCAGCAGCTTAGGAGGGAAACAGGTCATTCAGTACTTC
TRBJ2-1	TRBV7-9	many	NA	CASSLVAANEQFF	TGTGCCAGCAGCTTAGTGGCAGCCAATGAGCAGTTCTTC
TRBJ2-5	TRBV7-6	many	TRBD1	CASSPSGTGGQETQYF	TGTGCCAGCAGCCCCTCCGGGACAGGGGGTCAAGAGACCCAGTACTTC
TRBJ2-4	TRBV7-2	many	NA	CASSWNPKNIQYF	TGTGCCAGCAGCTGGAATCCCAAAAACATTCAGTACTTC
TRBJ1-2	TRBV7-2	many	TRBD1	CASSPRTGHFLGYTF	TGTGCCAGCAGCCCCAGGACAGGGCACTTTCTTGGCTACACCTTC
TRBJ1-2	TRBV6-2/TRBV6-3	many	NA	CASSLQQWGYGYGYTF	TGTGCCAGCAGTTTGCAACAATGGGGATACGGCTATGGCTACACCTTC
TRBJ2-1	TRBV7-9	NA	TRBD2	CASSPRAGRIWEEQLF	TGTGCCAGCAGCCCGAGAGCGGGGAGGATATGGGAGGAGCAGTTGTTC
TRBJ1-1	TRBV28	many	NA	CASTSQARVLAFF	TGTGCCAGCACCTCACAGGCTAGGGTTCTAGCTTTCTTT
TRBJ1-1	TRBV19	many	NA	CATSEGDWYTEAFF	TGTGCCACATCCGAGGGGGATTGGTACACTGAAGCTTTCTTT
TRBJ1-1	TRBV5-1	NA	NA	CASSLSVGATEAFF	TGCGCCAGCAGCCTTAGTGTGGGGGCGACTGAAGCTTTCTTT
TRBJ2-3	TRBV11-3	many	NA	CASSLGLRREDTQYF	TGTGCCAGCAGCTTAGGCTTGCGGCGGGAAGATACGCAGTATTTT